Following are 10 T cell receptor beta chains from one sample sequenced in a study of T cell responses to AZD1222 COVID-19 vaccine. Repertoires were generated with immunoSEQ multiplex PCR, while TCRdb's copy carries only in-frame clones and drops some. The sample includes 89,000 or so clones, over 80% seen only once; the top ten take 16%. The sequencing here drew on peripheral blood, taken on day 0 of AZD1222 vaccination. The receptors derive from an adult in good health.

The chain recombines TRBV19 with TRBJ1-3; possible D gene TRBD1, 5 bases. CDR1 is LNHDA, CDR2 SQIVND, per germline (reference sequence). The germline V and J ends were trimmed by 5 bases and 5 bases, with 19 bases remaining between them. CDR3 length equals 16 residues. CDR3: CASSPPVLGTRNTIYF. CDR3 bases: TGTGCCAGTAGTCCCCCCGTCCTCGGGACGCGAAACACCATATATTTT.

The chain uses TRBV10-1 and TRBJ1-3, with D hard to call. The V and J ends lost 2 bases and 0 bases respectively, with 11 bases between them. This CDR3 region has 16 residues. The V gene's germline CDR1 is WNHNN and CDR2 SYGVQD (reference sequence). CDR3 loop: CASSERTTGSGNTIYF. The CDR3 coding sequence is TGCGCCAGCAGTGAGAGAACTACCGGCTCTGGAAACACCATATATTTT.

This clone was counted between two and nine times. The V gene is TRBV14, the J gene TRBJ1-1, with 7 bases fitting TRBD1. Germline V gene data show CDR1 as SGHDN and CDR2 as FVKESK. Trimming took 5 bases from V and 6 from J; bases not matched to a gene: 3. The CDR3 sequence is 12 residues long. The CDR3 sequence: CASSSGGAEAFF. CDR3 DNA sequence: TGTGCCAGCAGCTCAGGGGGGGCTGAAGCTTTCTTT.

The chain couples TRBV18 to TRBJ2-7; 9 nucleotides line up with TRBD1. Germline assignment: CDR1 KGHSH and CDR2 LQKENI. The V segment lost 2 bases and the J segment 1 base; nucleotides outside the gene matches: 6. The CDR3 runs to 16 residues. CDR3 DNA sequence: TGTGCCAGCTCACCAGCGGGACAGGGTCCTTCCTACGAGCAGTACTTC. Translated, it gives CASSPAGQGPSYEQYF.

The chain carries TRBV7-2 and TRBJ2-1; D is perhaps TRBD2 (5 bases). The ends were cut back, 5 bases at V and 7 bases at J, with 15 bases in the middle. The CDR3 runs to 14 residues. CDR1 is SGHTA and CDR2 is FQGNSA in the germline V gene. The CDR3 sequence is CASSRSALANEQFF. CDR3 nucleotides: TGTGCCAGCAGCAGATCAGCGCTAGCTAATGAGCAGTTCTTC.

J is TRBJ1-1 and V is TRBV7-9; D perhaps matches TRBD1 (5 bases). Germline V gene data show CDR1 as SEHNR and CDR2 as FQNEAQ (reference sequence). With 0 bases removed from V and 4 bases from J, the gap between germline ends came to 12 bases. The CDR3 extends over 15 amino acids. The CDR3 DNA sequence: TGTGCCAGCAGCTTAGCGGGGGTCGGGTCCACTGAAGCTTTCTTT. Protein product: CASSLAGVGSTEAFF. Combining the CDR3 with reference TRBV7-9 and TRBJ1-1 gives the whole variable domain DTGVSQNPRHKITKRGQNVTFRCDPISEHNRLYWYRQTLGQGPEFLTYFQNEAQLEKSRLLSDRFSAERPKGSFSTLEIQRTEQGDSAMYLCASSLAGVGSTEAFFGQGTRLTVV.

This chain joins TRBV10-3 and TRBJ2-2; D may be TRBD2 (5 bases). The CDR3 length is 14 residues. Germline CDR1 ENHRY, CDR2 SYGVKD. Trimming shortened V by 0 bases and J by 3 bases, and 5 bases separated the two germline ends. The DNA for the CDR3 is TGTGCCATCAGTGAGTCCGGGGACACCGGGGAGCTGTTTTTT. Translated: CAISESGDTGELFF.

The chain combines TRBV4-2 with TRBJ1-2, with D perhaps matching TRBD1 (5 bases). Germline V gene lookup returns CDR1 LGHNA and CDR2 YNFKEQ. The CDR3 is 15 residues long. V was trimmed by 0 bases and J by 5 bases, leaving 13 bases between them. This chain's CDR3 is CASSQDLPGGYGYTF. The CDR3 nucleotides are TGTGCCAGCAGCCAAGATCTTCCCGGGGGGTATGGCTACACCTTC.

The rearrangement links TRBV7-2 to TRBJ1-6, with D maybe TRBD1 (5 bases). Trimming stripped 0 bases from V and 7 bases from J, with 10 bases between. From germline, CDR1 is SGHTA and CDR2 FQGNSA. CDR3 size: 15 residues. As DNA, the CDR3 is TGTGCCAGCAGCTTAGCGATCGGGGGGAATTCACCCCTCCACTTT. It codes for CASSLAIGGNSPLHF. Combining the CDR3 with reference TRBV7-2 and TRBJ1-6 gives the whole variable domain GAGVSQSPSNKVTEKGKDVELRCDPISGHTALYWYRQSLGQGLEFLIYFQGNSAPDKSGLPSDRFSAERTGGSVSTLTIQRTQQEDSAVYLCASSLAIGGNSPLHFGNGTRLTVT.

The chain employs TRBV7-2 and TRBJ2-7, with 11 bases aligning to TRBD2. Germline V gene sequence: CDR1 SGHTA, CDR2 FQGNSA. The J segment lost 3 bases and the V segment lost 5 bases, leaving 3 bases of the junction unmatched. This CDR3 is built from 14 residues. The CDR3 sequence is CASSRLAGIYEQYF. In DNA, the CDR3 is TGTGCCAGCAGCAGACTAGCGGGGATCTACGAGCAGTACTTC.